What follows describes a single T cell receptor (beta chain). Its antigen is currently unknown. The data stem from a study of T cell responses to AZD1222 COVID-19 vaccine. Study details: Both about-4-week and about-12-week second-dose recipients were combined. General study findings and limits: Most donors were white British, females outnumbered males, and clonal diversity was possibly underestimated.

Here immunoSEQ multiplex PCR was the method, and the copy in TCRdb shows in-frame clones only, minus some. The table has about 260,000 clones, about 92% seen once. Germline CDR1 is SGHRS and CDR2 is YFSETQ. The CDR3 runs 13 residues. Trimming removed 5 bases from V and 0 bases from J, with 8 bases in between. The source is an adult in good health. This chain links TRBV5-1 with TRBJ1-1, with D maybe TRBD1 (5 bases). This specimen consisted of peripheral blood, obtained on day 0 of AZD1222 vaccination. CDR3 sequence (DNA): TGCGCCAGCAGGCAGGGATTGAACACTGAAGCTTTCTTT. Its protein is CASRQGLNTEAFF.